One sample yielded the 13 T cell receptor beta chains listed below, sequenced in a study of breast tumors, draining lymph nodes, adjacent tissues. TCRdb fed the multiplex PCR reads into MiXCR, producing one record per CDR3 protein. The data contain 70,000 or so distinct CDR3 sequences, approximately 45% of them singletons. The specimen was breast tumor tissue. The receptors were gathered from a female donor with breast cancer. Some clones in this sample may be carry-over from other donors' samples.

This clonotype has at least ten counts. This sequence joins TRBV20-1 and TRBJ2-3; D is possibly TRBD2 (6 bases). The CDR3 is 13 amino acids. Germline V CDR1 and CDR2: DFQATT, SNEGSKA (reference sequence). Trimming shortened V by 3 bases and J by 1 base, and 8 bases separated the two germline ends. The CDR3 loop is CSARRGGTDTQYF. In DNA, the CDR3 is TGCAGTGCTAGGCGGGGAGGCACAGATACGCAGTATTTT.

V is TRBV7-9 and J is TRBJ1-1, with unresolved D. This CDR3 comprises 17 residues. Germline CDR1 SEHNR, CDR2 FQNEAQ (reference sequence). V was shortened by 2 bases and J by 7 bases, with 23 bases between the two germline ends. The CDR3 DNA is TGTGCCAGCAGCTTATCAACAGCGGGAGGGAGATACGGTGAAGCTTTCTTT. It codes for CASSLSTAGGRYGEAFF.

Worth noting for this clonotype: A single base separates this from a much larger clone, so it may be a read error. The V gene is TRBV6-6, the J gene TRBJ2-7; 8 bases are a match to TRBD1. The CDR3 length is 14 residues. The V gene's germline CDR1 is MNHNY and CDR2 SVGAGI (reference sequence). Trimming removed 5 bases from V and 4 bases from J; junction bases left unmatched: 7. The CDR3 loop is CASSHPGGLYEQYF. The CDR3 DNA follows: TGTGCCAGCAGTCATCCAGGGGGCTTATACGAGCAGTACTTC.

This clonotype showed up many times. The junction departs from the called germline gene at one end, perhaps through a read error. The chain uses TRBV6-5 and TRBJ1-2; no definite D call. The CDR3 is 16 amino acids. Germline V gives CDR1 MNHEY, CDR2 SVGAGI. The DNA for the CDR3 is TGTGCCAGCAGTCACTCGTGGAACTTAGCTAACTATGGCTACACCTTC. Translation: CASSHSWNLANYGYTF.

This clonotype was detected only a few times. This chain joins TRBV10-3 and TRBJ2-6; no definite D call. V lost 8 bases and J lost 0, with 11 bases in between. The length of the CDR3 is 15 residues. CDR1 and CDR2 from the germline V gene are ENHRY and SYGVKD. CDR3 loop: CAIGYSHSGANVLTF. In nucleotides, the CDR3 is TGTGCCATCGGCTACAGCCACTCTGGGGCCAACGTCCTGACTTTC.

This clonotype was detected many times. This rearrangement joins TRBV10-3 to TRBJ1-2, with D perhaps TRBD1 (6 bases). Germline values: CDR1 ENHRY, CDR2 SYGVKD. V lost 10 bases and J 4 bases, leaving 22 bases between the germline ends. The CDR3 consists of 15 residues. Written as DNA, the CDR3 is TGTGCCACCCTTCGCTCCACAGGGACGACCTATGGCTACACCTTC. This sequence encodes CATLRSTGTTYGYTF.

This clonotype occurred many times. This rearrangement joins TRBV18 to TRBJ1-2; 12 bases fit TRBD1. The CDR3 is made up of 14 amino acids. The germline V gene encodes CDR1 KGHSH and CDR2 LQKENI. The trim removed 2 bases at V and 8 bases at J, leaving 3 bases unmatched. CDR3 nucleotide sequence: TGTGCCAGCTCACCAACGGGACAGGGGGCAGGCTACACCTTC. Amino acid sequence: CASSPTGQGAGYTF.

This clonotype was counted ten times or more. The CDR3 DNA is TGTGCCAGCAGCATTATAGCGGACAATGAGCAGTTCTTC. Amino acids: CASSIIADNEQFF. The chain links TRBV7-9 to TRBJ2-1, with a weak D call TRBD2 (6 bases). V gave up 5 bases and J gave up 5 bases, with 10 bases separating them. CDR1 and CDR2 from the germline V gene are SEHNR and FQNEAQ (reference sequence). The CDR3 consists of 13 residues.

This clonotype occurred once. The chain carries TRBV5-6 and TRBJ2-5; the match to TRBD2 covers 8 bases. The J segment lost 4 bases and the V segment lost 1 base, leaving 9 bases of the junction unmatched. From germline, CDR1 is SGHDT and CDR2 YYEEEE. This CDR3 contains 16 residues. This CDR3 is CASSLMGVAGLETQYF. CDR3 coding DNA: TGTGCCAGCAGCTTGATGGGGGTAGCGGGGTTAGAGACCCAGTACTTC.

Points on this clonotype: Germline and junction disagree at one end, which may indicate a read error. The gene calls are TRBV11-3 and TRBJ2-3; 14 positions match TRBD2. CDR1 is SGHNT, CDR2 YENEEA, per germline. This CDR3 has 17 residues. This CDR3 reads CASSVGGTSGSTDTQCF. The CDR3 region has the DNA TGTGCCAGCAGCGTAGGGGGGACTAGCGGGAGTACAGATACGCAGTGCTTT.

This clonotype was detected many times. The rearrangement uses TRBV6-5 and TRBJ1-6; D gene ambiguous. The CDR3 is made up of 13 amino acids. V was cut by 8 bases and J by 11 bases, with 16 bases left in between. Germline V lookup: CDR1 MNHEY, CDR2 SVGAGI. Written as DNA, the CDR3 is TGTGCCAGCGGGGTAGGCTGGACGACACCCCTCCACTTT. This sequence encodes CASGVGWTTPLHF.

In its sample, this clonotype was seen many times. This rearrangement joins TRBV10-3 to TRBJ1-5, with 7 bases identical to TRBD1. With 0 bases clipped from V and 6 bases from J, the junction kept 2 bases outside the gene matches. The CDR3 totals 14 residues. CDR1 and CDR2 from the germline V gene are ENHRY and SYGVKD. Here the CDR3 DNA reads TGTGCCATCAGTGAGTCGGACAGGACTCAGCCCCAGCATTTT. Its protein is CAISESDRTQPQHF.

This clonotype was recorded many times. Just one base apart from a much larger clone, this may be a read error. V is TRBV20-1 and J is TRBJ1-5; a weak D match, TRBD1 (5 bases). The V gene lost 1 base and the J gene lost 10 bases, with 11 bases spanning the gap. The CDR3 length is 12 residues. Germline V gene lookup returns CDR1 DFQATT and CDR2 SNEGSKA (reference sequence). The DNA for the CDR3 is TGCAGTGCTAGAGTAACAGGCAGCCCCCAGCATTTT. This codes for CSARVTGSPQHF.